This entry features one T cell receptor (beta chain) sequence. The CDR3 covers 15 residues. After removal of 3 bases from V and 5 bases from J, the junction contained 10 bases not matched to a gene. Germline V lookup: CDR1 SGHNT, CDR2 YYREEE (reference sequence). This entry belongs to a study of cytomegalovirus exposure and HLA in healthy donors. Both 60 Vbeta primers and 13 Jbeta primers went into the PCR. Clones were read by immunoSEQ multiplex PCR, and TCRdb kept only the in-frame ones, dropping some. The table records 200,000 to 250,000 clones, more than 75% of them present only once. The rearrangement links TRBV5-4 to TRBJ2-7, with TRBD2 identical over 8 bases. Sequenced material: PBMCs. The receptor was isolated from a human donor in good health. CDR3 residues: CASSWASGRGNEQYF. In nucleotides, the CDR3 is TGTGCCAGCAGCTGGGCGAGCGGGAGAGGGAACGAGCAGTACTTC.